Below are 5 T cell receptor beta chains sequenced from a single sample in a study of human T cells and chemical hapten exposure. Specified time point: patch test 3, about 24 weeks after DPC sensitization. This sample's treatment: therapeutic diphenylcyclopropenone sensitization with weekly scalp DPC. TCRdb recomputed calls from the RACE reads with MiXCR, one row per CDR3 protein. The sample has tens of thousands of distinct CDR3 sequences, approximately 10% seen once; the top ten hold approximately 2.2%. Here the sequenced sample was whole blood, taken in connection with sensitization to the hapten diphenylcyclopropenone (DPC). All receptors come from a woman aged 30 to 39 with alopecia areata. Some clones in this sample may be carry-over from other donors' samples.

In its sample, this clonotype was seen a few times. V is TRBV29-1 and J is TRBJ1-1; D might be TRBD1 (5 bases). Germline V CDR1 and CDR2: SQVTM, ANQGSEA. The CDR3 has 13 residues. V was clipped by 5 bases and J by 1 base, with 11 bases between them. The CDR3 is CSVSGTANTEAFF. The DNA of the CDR3 is TGCAGCGTTTCCGGGACGGCGAACACTGAAGCTTTCTTT.

This clonotype was seen ten or more times. DNA for the CDR3: TGTGCCAGCAGCTACACAACAGGGAATGAAAAACTGTTTTTT. Translating gives CASSYTTGNEKLFF. The V call is TRBV28, the J call TRBJ1-4; D possibly corresponds to TRBD1 (6 bases). The CDR3 is 14 residues long. CDR1 and CDR2 from the germline V gene are MDHEN and SYDVKM. The V end was cut by 6 bases, the J end by 5 bases, with 13 bases between. Complete variable domain (other parts from reference TRBV28 and TRBJ1-4): DVKVTQSSRYLVKRTGEKVFLECVQDMDHENMFWYRQDPGLGLRLIYFSYDVKMKEKGDIPEGYSVSREKKERFSLILESASTNQTSMYLCASSYTTGNEKLFFGSGTQLSVL.

This clonotype came up a few times. This rearrangement joins TRBV5-1 to TRBJ2-3, with a possible D match to TRBD1 (6 bases). Germline V gives CDR1 SGHRS, CDR2 YFSETQ. Between the trimmed V and J ends, which lost 6 bases and 8 bases, there was a span of 19 bases. The CDR3 contains 14 residues. The CDR3 loop reads CASNDIQGPSTQYF. CDR3 coding DNA: TGCGCCAGCAATGATATACAGGGACCCAGTACGCAGTATTTT.

This chain uses TRBV5-4 with TRBJ2-1; unclear D gene. From germline, CDR1 is SGHNT and CDR2 YYREEE (reference sequence). The CDR3 runs to 13 residues. V dropped 0 bases and J dropped 7 bases, with 8 bases sitting between them. CDR3 sequence reads: CASSLAIENEQFF. CDR3 coding DNA: TGTGCCAGCAGCTTGGCTATAGAGAATGAGCAGTTCTTC.

There are many counts of this clonotype. The chain employs TRBV12-3 or TRBV12-4 and TRBJ2-1, with TRBD1 matching 8 bases. The CDR3 is 15 residues long. V gave up 6 bases and J gave up 5 bases; unmatched junction bases: 9. CDR3 amino acids: CASRIRQGKDNEQFF. CDR3 DNA: TGTGCCAGCAGAATACGACAGGGGAAAGACAATGAGCAGTTCTTC.